The next 32 T cell receptor beta chains were all read from a single sample in a study of T-cell reconstitution after alpha-beta-depleted transplantation in children. The library targeted TCRbeta and was prepared with unique molecular identifiers. TCRdb passed the PCR reads through MiXCR, listing each CDR3 protein once. The table includes about a million distinct CDR3 sequences, about 29% detected once. The sequences come from PBMCs, mostly from graft donor cells, collected 360 days after TCRalphabeta/CD19-depleted stem cell transplant. These receptors were collected from a boy in the first two years of life who had a stem cell transplant for SCID, so the T cells may come from the graft donor.

The chain has TRBV5-1 and TRBJ1-2; no clear D gene. The CDR3 is 12 amino acids. V was shortened by 8 bases and J by 5 bases, with 13 bases between the two germline ends. Germline CDR1 reads SGHRS; CDR2 reads YFSETQ. This CDR3 reads CASRRDRYGYTF. The CDR3 DNA reads TGCGCCAGTCGGAGGGATAGGTATGGCTACACCTTC.

This chain uses TRBV11-2 with TRBJ2-2; no firm D call. CDR3 size: 19 residues. Germline V gene lookup returns CDR1 SGHAT and CDR2 FQNNGV. V shed 1 base and J shed 1 base, with 19 bases lying between them. CDR3 amino acids: CASSLGPLPRSRNTGELFF. The CDR3 DNA is TGTGCCAGCAGCTTAGGCCCCCTTCCACGCTCCAGGAACACCGGGGAGCTGTTTTTT.

This clonotype has only a few counts. The chain couples TRBV4-1 to TRBJ2-1; no reliable D call. CDR3 size: 13 residues. V lost 3 bases to trimming and J lost 6 bases, with 9 bases between them. Germline CDR1 MGHRA, CDR2 YSYEKL. The CDR3: CASSHPSSNEQFF. CDR3 coding DNA: TGCGCCAGCAGCCATCCCTCTAGCAATGAGCAGTTCTTC.

J is TRBJ2-7 and V is TRBV20-1; 9 bases line up with TRBD1. Germline V gives CDR1 DFQATT, CDR2 SNEGSKA (reference sequence). The CDR3 is made up of 17 amino acids. V lost 0 bases and J lost 2; bases outside the gene matches: 11. As DNA, the CDR3 is TGCAGTGCTAGAGATAGGAACGGGACAGGGCTTCCCTACGAGCAGTACTTC. It codes for CSARDRNGTGLPYEQYF.

This clonotype was recorded a few times. The V and J genes are TRBV7-2 and TRBJ1-5, with D perhaps matching TRBD1 (5 bases). The V gene lost 1 base and the J gene lost 0 bases, with 10 bases spanning the gap. The CDR3 has 16 residues. CDR1 is SGHTA, CDR2 FQGNSA, per germline. The DNA of the CDR3 is TGTGCCAGCAGCTTAGGGGGGGGAGCTAGCAATCAGCCCCAGCATTTT. Amino acid sequence: CASSLGGGASNQPQHF.

V gene TRBV20-1 combines with J gene TRBJ2-1; D ambiguous. The V gene lost 3 bases and the J gene lost 6 bases, with 15 bases spanning the gap. This CDR3 contains 14 residues. Per the germline V gene, CDR1 is DFQATT and CDR2 is SNEGSKA (reference sequence). The CDR3 sequence: CSASLPNGVNEQFF. CDR3 in DNA: TGCAGTGCTAGCCTTCCGAATGGGGTCAATGAGCAGTTCTTC.

The gene calls are TRBV7-3 and TRBJ1-3; D is unresolved. The CDR3 runs 14 residues. Trimming removed 1 base from V and 4 bases from J, with 8 bases in between. CDR1 and CDR2 (germline): SGHTA, FQGTGA. DNA of the CDR3: TGTGCCAGCAGCTTAAGCCCGAACGGAAACACCATATATTTT. Translation gives CASSLSPNGNTIYF.

In this sample, this clonotype turned up a few times. The CDR3 DNA reads as TGCGCCAGCATTTACGCCTGGGGGACTGAAGCTTTCTTT. It codes for CASIYAWGTEAFF. J is TRBJ1-1 and V is TRBV10-2, with a possible D match to TRBD1 (5 bases). V gave up 7 bases and J gave up 5 bases, with 14 bases separating them. Germline CDR1 and CDR2: WSHSY and SAAADI. CDR3 length equals 13 residues.

The V gene is TRBV9, the J gene TRBJ2-7; 12 bases are a match to TRBD1. Germline V gene data show CDR1 as SGDLS and CDR2 as YYNGEE. With V trimmed by 0 bases and J by 5 bases, 3 bases remained unmatched. CDR3 size: 15 residues. The CDR3 DNA is TGTGCCAGCAGCGTAGCCGGGACAGGGGGCCACGAGCAGTACTTC. It encodes CASSVAGTGGHEQYF.

CDR3: CASRGDSPTYTQYF. CDR3 nucleotide sequence: TGTGCCAGCAGGGGGGACAGCCCCACTTATACGCAGTATTTT. The V call is TRBV6-2 or TRBV6-3, the J call TRBJ2-3; 7 bases match TRBD1. This CDR3 comprises 14 residues. J lost 7 bases, V lost 6 bases, and 10 bases had no gene match. CDR1 and CDR2 from the germline V gene are MNHEY and SVGEGT.

The genes are TRBV29-1 and TRBJ2-5; tentatively, D is TRBD2 (5 bases). Germline values: CDR1 SQVTM, CDR2 ANQGSEA. The CDR3 is 11 amino acids. V shed 7 bases and J shed 7 bases, with 13 bases lying between them. This CDR3 reads CSARAAGTQYF. Here the CDR3 DNA reads TGCAGCGCCCGGGCCGCGGGGACCCAGTACTTC.

CDR3 protein: CASSFAGNTQYF. Written as DNA, the CDR3 is TGTGCCAGCAGCTTCGCGGGTAACACGCAGTATTTT. The rearrangement links TRBV7-8 to TRBJ2-3, with a weak D call TRBD2 (5 bases). The ends were cut back, 3 bases at V and 9 bases at J, with 10 bases in the middle. The CDR3 loop spans 12 amino acids. Germline CDR1 and CDR2: SGHVS and FQNEAQ.

This clonotype appeared a single time. This sequence joins TRBV7-8 and TRBJ2-5; D remains unclear. Germline values: CDR1 SGHVS, CDR2 FQNEAQ. The V end was cut by 1 base, the J end by 4 bases, with 10 bases between. The CDR3 has 14 residues. CDR3 sequence reads: CASSLEAEGETQYF. Here the CDR3 DNA reads TGTGCCAGCAGCTTAGAGGCGGAAGGAGAGACCCAGTACTTC. Full variable domain (rest looked up from reference TRBV7-8 and TRBJ2-5): GAGVSQSPRYKVAKRGQDVALRCDPISGHVSLFWYQQALGQGPEFLTYFQNEAQLDKSGLPSDRFFAERPEGSVSTLKIQRTQQEDSAVYLCASSLEAEGETQYFGPGTRLLVL.

This clonotype was detected ten times or more. V usage is TRBV6-5 and J usage is TRBJ2-7, with a tentative D call TRBD2 (6 bases). Germline V gene data show CDR1 as MNHEY and CDR2 as SVGAGI. The CDR3 covers 16 residues. The V end was cut by 0 bases, the J end by 6 bases, with 18 bases between. In nucleotides, the CDR3 is TGTGCCAGCAGTTACTCATGGGACTCACCCCAAAGCGAGCAGTACTTC. This codes for CASSYSWDSPQSEQYF.

This chain joins TRBV12-3 or TRBV12-4 and TRBJ2-2; D call uncertain. This CDR3 is built from 15 residues. V shed 5 bases and J shed 5 bases, with 15 bases lying between them. The CDR3 reads CASSPASVLTGELFF. Here the CDR3 DNA reads TGTGCCAGCAGTCCCGCGTCGGTCCTAACCGGGGAGCTGTTTTTT.

The genes are TRBV12-3 or TRBV12-4 and TRBJ2-2; possible D gene TRBD1, 5 bases. The CDR3 consists of 12 residues. The V end lost 8 bases, the J end lost 7 bases, and 11 bases lay between the germline ends. The CDR3: CASSPQGGELFF. CDR3 nucleotides: TGTGCCAGCTCCCCTCAGGGCGGGGAGCTGTTTTTT.

This clonotype was found a few times. This chain's CDR3 is CASSPTGAKNIQYF. The DNA for the CDR3 is TGTGCCAGCAGTCCTACAGGGGCCAAAAACATTCAGTACTTC. The chain is built from TRBV28 and TRBJ2-4, with D perhaps TRBD1 (6 bases). V lost 5 bases and J 1 base, leaving 9 bases between the germline ends. The germline CDR1 and CDR2 sequences are MDHEN and SYDVKM. The CDR3 contains 14 residues.

This chain connects TRBV5-1 to TRBJ1-1; D is possibly TRBD1 (5 bases). V was shortened by 2 bases and J by 4 bases, with 18 bases between the two germline ends. Germline CDR1 reads SGHRS; CDR2 reads YFSETQ. This CDR3 spans 16 amino acids. CDR3 nucleotide sequence: TGCGCCAGCAGCTTACAAACCCAGGGTACCGGCACTGAAGCTTTCTTT. The encoded protein is CASSLQTQGTGTEAFF.

V and J are TRBV7-9 and TRBJ2-3; 7 bases fit TRBD1. The length of the CDR3 is 16 residues. V was clipped by 5 bases and J by 1 base; unmatched bases: 9. The germline V gene has CDR1 SEHNR and CDR2 FQNEAQ (reference sequence). The CDR3 bases are TGTGCCAGCAGCCTCGCGAAGGGGGCGGGCACAGATACGCAGTATTTT. Translated: CASSLAKGAGTDTQYF.

This clonotype was detected a few times. This rearrangement joins TRBV27 to TRBJ1-5; the D gene is possibly TRBD1 (6 bases). The germline V gene has CDR1 MNHEY and CDR2 SMNVEV (reference sequence). This CDR3 is 15 amino acids long. V was shortened by 2 bases and J by 3 bases, with 11 bases between the two germline ends. CDR3 in DNA: TGTGCCAGCAGTTTAGACAGGCTATCCAATCAGCCCCAGCATTTT. It codes for CASSLDRLSNQPQHF.

This chain links TRBV20-1 with TRBJ2-1; TRBD2 agrees at 9 bases. This CDR3 has 16 amino acids. In germline, CDR1 is DFQATT, CDR2 SNEGSKA (reference sequence). Trimming removed 2 bases from V and 0 bases from J; junction bases left unmatched: 5. DNA of the CDR3: TGCAGTGCTAGATCTAGCGGGGCTTACTCCTACAATGAGCAGTTCTTC. Translated, it gives CSARSSGAYSYNEQFF.

The CDR3 nucleotides read TGTGCCAGTAGTGCAACCGGGACTAGCGGGGGAGAGACCCAGTACTTC. Its translation is CASSATGTSGGETQYF. The V and J genes are TRBV19 and TRBJ2-5; 14 nucleotides match TRBD2. The length of the CDR3 is 16 residues. Losses at the gene ends were 5 bases for V and 4 bases for J; bases not matched to a gene: 6. Germline CDR1 reads LNHDA; CDR2 reads SQIVND (reference sequence).

This sequence joins TRBV12-3 or TRBV12-4 and TRBJ2-2, with D maybe TRBD1 (5 bases). This CDR3 contains 14 residues. The ends were cut back, 6 bases at V and 7 bases at J, with 15 bases in the middle. The CDR3 reads CASSPSRVHGELFF. CDR3 DNA sequence: TGTGCCAGCAGCCCAAGCAGGGTTCACGGGGAGCTGTTTTTT.

The chain has TRBV18 and TRBJ2-7; the D is unclear. Germline lookup yields CDR1 KGHSH and CDR2 LQKENI. Trimming removed 5 bases at V and 0 bases at J, with 14 bases between. The CDR3 totals 15 residues. CDR3 DNA: TGTGCCAGCTCAAGCCCGCTTAGTAGCTCCTACGAGCAGTACTTC. As protein: CASSSPLSSSYEQYF.

The chain links TRBV28 to TRBJ2-2; D could derive from TRBD1 or TRBD2 (5 bases each). There are 16 residues in the CDR3. V gave up 5 bases and J gave up 1 base, with 14 bases separating them. Germline CDR1 is MDHEN and CDR2 is SYDVKM. The CDR3: CASSPLGPMNTGELFF. CDR3 nucleotides: TGTGCCAGCAGTCCTTTGGGACCGATGAACACCGGGGAGCTGTTTTTT.

The genes are TRBV7-6 and TRBJ2-1, with D perhaps being TRBD1 or TRBD2 (6 bases each). The V end lost 5 bases, the J end lost 10 bases, and 15 bases lay between the germline ends. Germline V gene lookup returns CDR1 SGHVS and CDR2 FNYEAQ. The CDR3 spans 13 residues. The CDR3 loop reads CASSQEGGPEQFF. The CDR3 region has the DNA TGTGCCAGCAGCCAAGAGGGGGGCCCAGAGCAGTTCTTC.

This CDR3 is CASSQPPADNEQFF. The DNA for the CDR3 is TGTGCCAGCAGCCAGCCCCCCGCGGACAATGAGCAGTTCTTC. The chain joins TRBV3-1 to TRBJ2-1; D is unclear. Germline V gene lookup returns CDR1 LGHDT and CDR2 YNNKEL (reference sequence). The CDR3 totals 14 residues. V was trimmed by 3 bases and J by 5 bases, leaving 11 bases between them.

The chain joins TRBV18 to TRBJ2-7; TRBD2 agrees at 12 bases. The CDR3 contains 15 residues. After removal of 5 bases from V and 3 bases from J, the junction contained 5 bases not matched to a gene. The germline V gene encodes CDR1 KGHSH and CDR2 LQKENI. In nucleotides, the CDR3 is TGTGCCAGCTCAGCCCGGACTAGCGGGGTCTACGAGCAGTACTTC. It is translated as CASSARTSGVYEQYF.

This clonotype showed up many times. The chain recombines TRBV6-1 with TRBJ2-3; 7 bases are a match to TRBD2. The germline V gene encodes CDR1 MNHNS and CDR2 SASEGT. Unmatched junction bases numbered 6, after V lost 5 bases and J lost 4 bases. There are 14 residues in the CDR3. Here the CDR3 DNA reads TGTGCCAGCAGTCCCAGCGGGGTAGCAGATACGCAGTATTTT. Translated: CASSPSGVADTQYF.

This clonotype was seen many times. The V gene is TRBV5-1, the J gene TRBJ1-1; perhaps TRBD1 as D (6 bases). Trimming stripped 4 bases from V and 11 bases from J, with 24 bases between. Per the germline V gene, CDR1 is SGHRS and CDR2 is YFSETQ. CDR3 size: 15 residues. The CDR3 loop is CASSTGASYHRGAFF. In DNA form, the CDR3 reads TGCGCCAGCAGCACGGGGGCCTCATATCATCGGGGTGCTTTCTTT.

The V gene is TRBV28, the J gene TRBJ1-3; D perhaps matches TRBD1 (5 bases). CDR3 length equals 17 residues. Germline V gene lookup returns CDR1 MDHEN and CDR2 SYDVKM. The V end was cut by 0 bases, the J end by 4 bases, with 16 bases between. The CDR3 here is CASSLWGGRAGGNTIYF. CDR3 coding DNA: TGTGCCAGCAGTTTATGGGGCGGCAGGGCCGGCGGAAACACCATATATTTT.

CDR3 region: CASSPTGQEQFF. The CDR3 coding sequence is TGTGCCAGCAGCCCGACGGGACAGGAGCAGTTCTTC. The rearrangement joins TRBV5-8 to TRBJ2-1, with 7 bases aligning to TRBD1. Trimming removed 4 bases from V and 10 bases from J; junction bases left unmatched: 5. Germline CDR1 SGHTS, CDR2 YDEGEE. CDR3 length equals 12 residues.